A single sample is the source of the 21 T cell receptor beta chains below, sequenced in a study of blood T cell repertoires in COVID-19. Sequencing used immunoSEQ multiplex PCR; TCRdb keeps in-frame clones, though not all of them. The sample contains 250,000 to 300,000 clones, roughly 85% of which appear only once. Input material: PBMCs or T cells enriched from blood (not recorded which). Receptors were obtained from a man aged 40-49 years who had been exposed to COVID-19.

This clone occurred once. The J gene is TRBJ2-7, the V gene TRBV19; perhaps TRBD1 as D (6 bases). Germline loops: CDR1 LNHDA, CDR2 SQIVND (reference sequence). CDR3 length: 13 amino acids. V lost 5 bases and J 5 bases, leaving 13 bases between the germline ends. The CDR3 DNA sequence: TGTGCCAGTAGTTGGGGTGGGGGCGACGAGCAGTACTTC. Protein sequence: CASSWGGGDEQYF.

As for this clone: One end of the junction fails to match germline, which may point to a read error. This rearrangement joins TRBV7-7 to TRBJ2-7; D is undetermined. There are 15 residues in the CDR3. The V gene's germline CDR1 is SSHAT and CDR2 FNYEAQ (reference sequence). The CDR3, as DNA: TGTGCTAGCAGCTTACACAATGGGCTGGCCCACGAGCAGTACTTC. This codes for CASSLHNGLAHEQYF.

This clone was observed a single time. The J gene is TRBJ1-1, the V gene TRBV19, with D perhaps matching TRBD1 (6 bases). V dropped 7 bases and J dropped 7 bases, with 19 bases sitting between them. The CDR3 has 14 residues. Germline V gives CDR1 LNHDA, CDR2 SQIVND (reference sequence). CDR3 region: CASTLVTARGEAFF. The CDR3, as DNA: TGTGCCAGTACCTTAGTCACGGCCAGGGGTGAAGCTTTCTTT.

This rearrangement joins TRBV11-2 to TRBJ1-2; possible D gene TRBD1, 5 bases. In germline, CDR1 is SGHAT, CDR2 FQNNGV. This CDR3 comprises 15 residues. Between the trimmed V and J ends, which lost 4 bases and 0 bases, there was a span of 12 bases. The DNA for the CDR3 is TGTGCCAGCAGCTCCCCCCAGGGTCCTAACTATGGCTACACCTTC. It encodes CASSSPQGPNYGYTF.

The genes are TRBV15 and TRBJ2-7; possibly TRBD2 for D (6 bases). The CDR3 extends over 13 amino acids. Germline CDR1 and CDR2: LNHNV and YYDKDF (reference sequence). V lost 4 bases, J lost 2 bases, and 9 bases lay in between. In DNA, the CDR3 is TGTGCCACCAGCATGGCGGGACCCTACGAGCAGTACTTC. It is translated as CATSMAGPYEQYF.

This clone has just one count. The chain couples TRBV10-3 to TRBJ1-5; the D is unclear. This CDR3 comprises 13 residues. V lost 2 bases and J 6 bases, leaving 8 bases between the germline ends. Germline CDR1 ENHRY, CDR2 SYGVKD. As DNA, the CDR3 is TGTGCCATCAGTGAGACATCAGGTCAGCCCCAGCATTTT. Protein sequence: CAISETSGQPQHF.

The CDR3 loop is CASISQRESFF. CDR3 nucleotides: TGTGCCAGCATCTCCCAGCGGGAGTCGTTCTTC. The rearrangement links TRBV28 to TRBJ2-1, with 8 nucleotides matching TRBD2. The J segment lost 15 bases and the V segment lost 7 bases, leaving 8 bases of the junction unmatched. Germline V gene data show CDR1 as MDHEN and CDR2 as SYDVKM. This CDR3 is 11 amino acids long.

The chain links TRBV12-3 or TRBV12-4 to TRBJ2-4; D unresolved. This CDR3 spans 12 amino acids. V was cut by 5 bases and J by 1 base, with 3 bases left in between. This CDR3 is CASSEAKNIQYF. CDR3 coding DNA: TGTGCCAGCAGTGAGGCCAAAAACATTCAGTACTTC.

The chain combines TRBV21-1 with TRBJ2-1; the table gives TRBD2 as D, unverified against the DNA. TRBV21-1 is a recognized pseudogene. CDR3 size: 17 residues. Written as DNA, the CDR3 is TGTGCCAGCAGCAATATCCTAGTTAGCGGGAAGGCGAATGAGCAGTTCTTC. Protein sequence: CASSNILVSGKANEQFF.

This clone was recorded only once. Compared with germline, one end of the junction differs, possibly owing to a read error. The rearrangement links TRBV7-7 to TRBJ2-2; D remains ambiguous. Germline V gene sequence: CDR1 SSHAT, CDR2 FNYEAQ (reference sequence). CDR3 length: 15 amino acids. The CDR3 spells CASSSTGLNTGELFF. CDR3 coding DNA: TGTGCTAGCAGCTCGACTGGCCTGAACACCGGGGAGCTGTTTTTT.

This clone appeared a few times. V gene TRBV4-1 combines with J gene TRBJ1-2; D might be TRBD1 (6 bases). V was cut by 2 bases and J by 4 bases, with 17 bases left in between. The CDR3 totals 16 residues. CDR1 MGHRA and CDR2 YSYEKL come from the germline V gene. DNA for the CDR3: TGCGCCAGCAGCCAAAGAGTCGGACAGCAGATCTATGGCTACACCTTC. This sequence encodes CASSQRVGQQIYGYTF.

The CDR3 region has the DNA TGTGCCAGCAGCTTAGCAGGAGGACGCGTGAGGGTCGGGGGCTACACCTTC. Its protein product is CASSLAGGRVRVGGYTF. J is TRBJ1-2 and V is TRBV7-9, with unresolved D. CDR1 SEHNR and CDR2 FQNEAQ come from the germline V gene (reference sequence). V dropped 0 bases and J dropped 8 bases, with 22 bases sitting between them. The CDR3 is 17 amino acids. Full variable domain (rest looked up from reference TRBV7-9 and TRBJ1-2): DTGVSQNPRHKITKRGQNVTFRCDPISEHNRLYWYRQTLGQGPEFLTYFQNEAQLEKSRLLSDRFSAERPKGSFSTLEIQRTEQGDSAMYLCASSLAGGRVRVGGYTFGSGTRLTVV.

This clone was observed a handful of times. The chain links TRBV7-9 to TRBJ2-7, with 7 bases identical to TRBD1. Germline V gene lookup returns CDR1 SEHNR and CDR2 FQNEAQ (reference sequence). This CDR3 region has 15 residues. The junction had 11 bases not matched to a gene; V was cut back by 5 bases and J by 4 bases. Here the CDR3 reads CASSPLDREVYEQYF. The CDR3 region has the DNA TGTGCCAGCAGCCCCCTCGACAGGGAAGTATACGAGCAGTACTTC.

CDR3 region: CASRSTGADNQPQHF. The DNA for the CDR3 is TGTGCCAGCAGGTCGACAGGGGCCGACAATCAGCCCCAGCATTTT. This chain connects TRBV25-1 to TRBJ1-5; TRBD1 aligns across 8 bases. This CDR3 comprises 15 residues. The germline V gene encodes CDR1 MGHDK and CDR2 SYGVNS. V shed 6 bases, J shed 3 bases, and the junction held 7 bases outside the gene matches.

The CDR3 sequence is CASRRGAGVTDTQYF. The CDR3 DNA reads TGTGCCAGCAGGAGAGGAGCGGGAGTCACAGATACGCAGTATTTT. The V and J genes are TRBV6-6 and TRBJ2-3; TRBD2 agrees at 8 bases. The CDR3 is made up of 15 amino acids. The germline CDR1 and CDR2 sequences are MNHNY and SVGAGI (reference sequence). The ends lost 6 bases at V and 2 bases at J; junction bases unmatched: 7.

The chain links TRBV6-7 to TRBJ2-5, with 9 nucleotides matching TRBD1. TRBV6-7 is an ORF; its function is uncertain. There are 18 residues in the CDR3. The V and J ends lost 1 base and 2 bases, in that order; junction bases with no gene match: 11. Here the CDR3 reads CASSYYRDRATPQETQYF. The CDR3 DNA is TGTGCCAGCAGTTACTACCGGGACAGGGCAACCCCACAAGAGACCCAGTACTTC.

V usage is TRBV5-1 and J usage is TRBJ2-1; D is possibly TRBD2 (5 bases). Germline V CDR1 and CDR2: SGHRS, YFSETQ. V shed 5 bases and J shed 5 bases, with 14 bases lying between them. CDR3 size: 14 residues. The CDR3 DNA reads TGCGCCAGCAGTCAGGAGCGGCGGGACAATGAGCAGTTCTTC. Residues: CASSQERRDNEQFF.

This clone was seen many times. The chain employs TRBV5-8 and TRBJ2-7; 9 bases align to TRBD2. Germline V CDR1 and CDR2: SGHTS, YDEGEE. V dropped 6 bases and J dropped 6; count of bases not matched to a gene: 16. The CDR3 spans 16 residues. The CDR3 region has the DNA TGTGCCAGCACCTATGGGGGTAGCGGGAGTCGTGGCGAGCAGTACTTC. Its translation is CASTYGGSGSRGEQYF.

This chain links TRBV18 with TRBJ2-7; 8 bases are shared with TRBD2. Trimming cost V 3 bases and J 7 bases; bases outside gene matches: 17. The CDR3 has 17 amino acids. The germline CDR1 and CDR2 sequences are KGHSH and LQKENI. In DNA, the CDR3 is TGTGCCAGCTCACCGGGGCTTAGGACTAGCCCAGGCTTGGAGCAGTACTTC. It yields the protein CASSPGLRTSPGLEQYF.

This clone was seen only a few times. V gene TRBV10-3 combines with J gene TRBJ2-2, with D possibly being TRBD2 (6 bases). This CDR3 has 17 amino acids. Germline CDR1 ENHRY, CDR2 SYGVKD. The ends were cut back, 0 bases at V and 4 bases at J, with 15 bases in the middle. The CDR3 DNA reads TGTGCCATCAGTGAGTCTCGCGGGAAAGAAGGCACCGGGGAGCTGTTTTTT. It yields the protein CAISESRGKEGTGELFF.

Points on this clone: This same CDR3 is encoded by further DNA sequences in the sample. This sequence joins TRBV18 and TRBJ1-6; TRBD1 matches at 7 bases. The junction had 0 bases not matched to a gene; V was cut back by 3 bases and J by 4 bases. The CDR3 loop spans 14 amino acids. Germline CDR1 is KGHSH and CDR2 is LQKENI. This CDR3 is CASSPGQYNSPLHF. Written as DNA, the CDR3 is TGTGCCAGCTCACCGGGACAGTATAATTCACCCCTCCACTTT.